The present T cell receptor beta chain was sequenced within a study of cytomegalovirus exposure and HLA in healthy donors (dated by TCRdb to the late 2010s). Notes on the research overall: According to an earlier analysis of a few hundred of the donors, about 190 million T cells yielded 90 million to 140 million unique TCR beta sequences and 276 Gb of sequence data. An early release covering 550 to 650 HLA-typed donors comprised 300 to 350 gigabases of sequencing data and about 90 million unique TCR sequences. Among the approximately 420 genotyped donors, about 83% belonged to the genetic ancestry cluster associated with self-reported Caucasian donors. The study aimed to test whether signatures of past pathogen exposure could be identified by cataloging public T cell receptors. Using immunosequencing, the study profiled T cell repertoires from about 610 subjects and related those repertoires to cytomegalovirus serostatus. In addition to the first cohort of hundreds of subjects, a separate validation cohort of approximately 130 different subjects was used. High-throughput TCR immunosequencing, statistical association of individual TCRs with disease status, and machine learning were combined to predict cytomegalovirus infection status. A later analysis re-analyzed previously published TCR beta repertoires from 550 to 700 donors and added high-resolution HLA genotyping to study TCR occurrence patterns. Rather than drawing on any new phenotypic data, the later analysis identified candidate immune exposures from TCR beta sequences and the way those sequences occurred across donors. In an earlier analysis of a few hundred of the donors, high-throughput TCR beta sequencing was used to judge whether each TCR beta V gene segment behaved as functional or pseudogenic. Donor age, sex, ethnicity and CMV serostatus were compiled together with the repertoire data. In a later genetic analysis, genome-wide SNP genotypes for about 60% of the 666 donors were used, and that subset was treated as a discovery cohort. Every repertoire in the discovery cohort had been generated on one and the same sequencing platform. HLA typing included class I and class II loci at four-digit resolution. The number of donors typed differed by locus, with roughly 620-630 for A, B, C, DRB1 and DQB1, roughly 520 for DQA1, nearly 610 for DPA1, and around 460 for DPB1. Because of strong linkage in the cohort, 5 or 6 DR-DQ haplotypes were treated as single units for association and clustering. Among under 450 genotyped donors of the cohort, an average of 235,054 unique TCR beta nucleotide sequences were sequenced per donor, approximately 20% of them non-productive. Points the paper makes about the study in general: In a later analysis, HLA-associated TCR beta chains showed more clonal expansion and lower generation probabilities than non-associated chains that were equally common. The authors suggested that the approach could potentially be generalized to other disease states and immunological phenotypes. This cohort had only TCR beta chains sequenced, and the lack of alpha or paired-chain data limited which features could be detected. Strong co-occurrence of HLA alleles, especially DR and DQ, made assigning TCR associations to individual alleles difficult. The only immune exposure information available for the cohort was CMV serostatus. In an earlier analysis of about 540 of the donors, most TCR beta V segments were observed in productive rearrangements about 87% or about 30% of the time, broadly matching IMGT annotations. Several of the top co-occurrence clusters appeared to be linked to parvovirus B19, influenza, CMV and Epstein-Barr virus, according to a later analysis. Correlated functional status among segregating V segments might be attributable to linkage disequilibrium, but an unknown experimental factor could not be ruled out. A total of 150 or so TCR beta chains were listed by the study as associated with cytomegalovirus. Presence/absence analyses assumed roughly uniform sequencing depth across donors, an assumption that may not hold. In a later analysis, the rate of TCR association differed among HLA loci, with DRB1 alleles having the most associated TCRs and HLA-C alleles having the fewest. A group of highly shared sequence variants was considered likely to be a technical artifact of the sequencing pipeline. The 87-base-pair reads could not distinguish some IMGT-functional V segments, including TRBV6-2 and TRBV6-3, so those segments were excluded. A later analysis found that most CMV-associated TCR beta chains appeared HLA-restricted, with HLA associations seemingly driven largely by CMV exposure. An association between a missense DCLRE1C variant and V-gene and J-gene trimming of TCR beta chains was found in a later genetic analysis and replicated in an independent cohort. At a false discovery rate of 0.05, a later analysis linked roughly 17,000 TCR beta sequences to specific HLA alleles. Because some donors lacked HLA typing at each locus, the association tests relied only on the typed subset. A further reported finding was that TCR beta sequences accurately predicted the HLA-A and HLA-B alleles for most subjects in the first cohort. Cytomegalovirus status was reported to be diagnosed by the classifier with high specificity and sensitivity in both the original and validation cohorts. Across donors, most TCR sequences were observed very rarely, whereas some public TCRs were present in many individuals. According to a later genetic analysis, donors in an Asian-associated ancestry cluster had fewer N-insertions in productive TCRs than the approximately 700-donor mean. In vitro tests confirmed that a few of the cytomegalovirus-associated TCR beta chains recognize cytomegalovirus antigens. Approximately 18 rarely observed V segments, including chromosome 9 orphons, were excluded from the earlier analysis of about 500 of the donors because counts were too low.

V is trimmed back by 5 bases and J by 3 bases, and the junction contains 6 bases that no gene match accounts for. The CDR3 starts with the cysteine, ends with the phenylalanine, and has 15 residues. The retained sequence is limited to the CDR3, 45 bases, with the frame set at the first base. CDR1 is given as MNHEY and CDR2 as SMNVEV, both from the germline V gene (reference sequence). The library relied on the immunoSEQ multiplex PCR assay. A mixture of 60 forward primers for TCR Vbeta segments and 13 reverse primers for TCR Jbeta segments was used in the multiplex PCR. The CDR3 region of rearranged TCR beta genes was amplified from genomic DNA with a multiplex PCR assay. Amplified TCR beta libraries were sequenced as 87-base-pair reads on the Illumina HiSeq System. In the paper's pipeline: In a later analysis, around 80 million unique TCR beta chains were counted across the 650 to 750 repertoires, and about 10 million of these chains were shared by at least two donors. Raw reads were error-corrected and collapsed into unique sequences by a nearest-neighbor algorithm in which closely related sequences were merged to remove PCR and sequencing errors. To assign V, D and J gene segments, CDR3 sequences were aligned to IMGT reference sequences. Each retained sequence needed at least a six-nucleotide match to both a V gene segment and a J gene segment. A rearrangement counted as productive if the CDR3 had no stop codons and remained in frame with V and J, and every other rearrangement counted as non-productive. CDR3 was defined according to IMGT convention as the region running from the second conserved V-encoded cysteine to the conserved J-encoded phenylalanine. Sequences without an unambiguous match to a single V gene segment were excluded from the earlier analysis of 500 to 700 of the donors. In an earlier analysis of 587 of the donors, V segments were called functional above 56.7% productive rearrangements and were called segregating when the between-donor standard deviation exceeded 5%. A statistical classification framework was developed to diagnose cytomegalovirus status using the catalog of TCR beta chain sequences. A later analysis assigned V and J genes by comparing TCR nucleotide sequences with IMGT/GENE-DB human TR gene sequences. A later analysis assigned CDR3 sequences and most-parsimonious VDJ recombination scenarios with the TCRdist pipeline. In a later analysis, every TCR beta chain was defined by the combination of its CDR3 amino acid sequence and its V-gene family, and reads without a unique V-gene family were dropped. To address suspected cross-contamination and a sequencing artifact, a later analysis removed a few hundred highly shared, low-generation-probability nucleotide sequences. In a later analysis, a clonal expansion index was calculated for each public chain from normalized within-repertoire ranks of inferred template counts. A later analysis computed generation probabilities with a VDJ recombination model fitted to out-of-frame rearrangements, and checked the results against IGoR. In a later analysis, hypergeometric tests were used to score TCR-TCR, TCR-HLA and TCR-CMV co-occurrence, with a repertoire-size bias correction applied to TCR pairs. A later analysis estimated false discovery rates by permuting HLA or CMV assignments 20 times. In a later analysis, co-occurring TCRs were grouped using DBSCAN, and TCRdist sequence similarity was added for clustering within HLA-allele-positive subsets. Co-occurrence clustering excluded repertoires with fewer than 30,000 or more than 120,000 public chains, plus five with anomalous nucleotide sharing. TCRdb took over this immuneACCESS table, retaining in-frame rearrangements with V and J assigned. Such tables are incomplete; in checked studies, under half of the missing clones stem from an unresolved V gene, and the remainder is unexplained. The V and J calls and clone size come from that table; D and trimming were worked out from the DNA. For this sample the table gives 120,000 or so clones, of which roughly four fifths were detected only once. The top ten clonotypes cover around 15% of the sample.

In total, roughly 710 healthy bone marrow donors made up the cohort. All cohort members were sampled while nominally healthy, although unrecorded immune exposures were likely present. The donor tested CMV seropositive, placing the donor among the 289 seropositive members of the cohort. Every donor gave a peripheral blood sample, and the peripheral blood mononuclear cells from that sample were used for TCR beta sequencing. Genomic DNA extraction from the blood cell samples was performed with the Qiagen DNeasy Blood Extraction Kit. With regard to this clone: Its antigen remains unidentified. No qualities accompany the bases; no much larger clone lies one base away.

The chain couples TRBV27 to TRBJ2-1; 8 middle bases align to TRBD2. The receptor comes from a man aged 50 to 59 in good health and CMV-seropositive. Sequencing used PBMCs. The CDR3 protein: CASSPIAGRYNEQFF. In nucleotides, the sequence is TGTGCCAGCAGTCCTATAGCGGGACGCTACAATGAGCAGTTCTTC.